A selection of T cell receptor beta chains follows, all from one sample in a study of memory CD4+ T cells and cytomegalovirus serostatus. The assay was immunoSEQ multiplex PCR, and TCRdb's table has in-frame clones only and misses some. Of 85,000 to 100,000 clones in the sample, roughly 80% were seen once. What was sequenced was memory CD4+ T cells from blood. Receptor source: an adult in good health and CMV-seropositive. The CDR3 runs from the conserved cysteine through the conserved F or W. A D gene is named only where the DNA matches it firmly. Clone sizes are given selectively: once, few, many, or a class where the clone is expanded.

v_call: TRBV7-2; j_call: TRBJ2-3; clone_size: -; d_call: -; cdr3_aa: CASSSTPGLFTQYF; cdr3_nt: TGTGCCAGCAGCTCCACCCCGGGACTTTTTACGCAGTATTTT
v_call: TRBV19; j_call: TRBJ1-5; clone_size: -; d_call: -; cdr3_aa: CASTPEAVFQPQHF; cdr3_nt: TGTGCCAGTACTCCGGAAGCGGTCTTTCAGCCCCAGCATTTT
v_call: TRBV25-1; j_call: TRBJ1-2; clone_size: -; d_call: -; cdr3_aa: CASSRVRFYGYTF; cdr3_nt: TGTGCCAGCAGTAGGGTTAGGTTTTATGGCTACACCTTC
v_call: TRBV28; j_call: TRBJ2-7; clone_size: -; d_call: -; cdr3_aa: CASSFQNYEQYF; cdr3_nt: TGTGCCAGCAGTTTCCAAAACTACGAGCAGTACTTC
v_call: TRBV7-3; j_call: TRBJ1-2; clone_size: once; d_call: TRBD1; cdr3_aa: CASSQQTGRDGYTF; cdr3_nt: TGTGCCAGCAGCCAGCAGACAGGGAGGGATGGCTACACCTTC
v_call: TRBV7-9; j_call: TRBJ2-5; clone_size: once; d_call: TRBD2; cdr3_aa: CASTGLAYQETQYF; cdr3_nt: TGTGCCAGCACGGGACTAGCATACCAAGAGACCCAGTACTTC
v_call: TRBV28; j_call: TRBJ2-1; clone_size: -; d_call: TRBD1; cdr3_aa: CASKFGRGRGQNNEQFF; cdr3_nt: TGTGCCAGCAAGTTTGGCCGGGGCAGGGGGCAGAACAATGAGCAGTTCTTC
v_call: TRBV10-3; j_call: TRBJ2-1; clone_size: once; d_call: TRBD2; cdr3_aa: CAINRRTSDEQFF; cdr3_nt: TGTGCCATCAACAGGCGGACTAGCGATGAGCAGTTCTTC
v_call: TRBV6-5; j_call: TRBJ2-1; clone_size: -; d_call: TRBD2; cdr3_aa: CASSPGRAPGNEQFF; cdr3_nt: TGTGCCAGCAGCCCCGGGAGGGCCCCTGGCAATGAGCAGTTCTTC
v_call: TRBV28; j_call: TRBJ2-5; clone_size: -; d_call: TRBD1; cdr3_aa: CASSLWGRGQETQYF; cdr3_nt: TGTGCCAGCAGTTTATGGGGCAGGGGGCAAGAGACCCAGTACTTC
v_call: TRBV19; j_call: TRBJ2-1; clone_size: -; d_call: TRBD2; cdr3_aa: CASRKAGVPTGEQFF; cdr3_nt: TGTGCCAGTAGAAAGGCGGGAGTCCCTACGGGGGAGCAGTTCTTC
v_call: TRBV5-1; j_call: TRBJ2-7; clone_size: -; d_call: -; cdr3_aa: CASSLDLASYEQYF; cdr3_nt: TGCGCCAGCAGCTTGGATCTAGCCTCCTACGAGCAGTACTTC
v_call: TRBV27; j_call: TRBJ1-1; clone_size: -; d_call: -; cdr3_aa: CASSRPGAGFTEAFF; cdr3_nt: TGTGCCAGCAGTAGGCCAGGGGCCGGGTTCACTGAAGCTTTCTTT
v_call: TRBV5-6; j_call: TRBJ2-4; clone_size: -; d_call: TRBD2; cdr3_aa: CASSLRRGVAKNIQYF; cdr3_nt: TGTGCCAGCAGCTTGAGACGGGGGGTAGCCAAAAACATTCAGTACTTC
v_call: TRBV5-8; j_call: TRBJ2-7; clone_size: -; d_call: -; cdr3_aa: CASSSLVDEQYF; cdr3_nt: TGTGCCAGCAGCAGTCTAGTTGACGAGCAGTACTTC
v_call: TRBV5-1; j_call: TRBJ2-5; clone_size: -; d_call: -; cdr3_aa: CASSSLNAAQETQYF; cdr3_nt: TGCGCCAGCAGCTCCTTGAATGCGGCGCAAGAGACCCAGTACTTC
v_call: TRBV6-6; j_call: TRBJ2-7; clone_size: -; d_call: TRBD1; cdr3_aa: CASRPPGQGAGEQYF; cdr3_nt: TGTGCCAGCAGACCGCCTGGACAGGGGGCAGGAGAGCAGTACTTC
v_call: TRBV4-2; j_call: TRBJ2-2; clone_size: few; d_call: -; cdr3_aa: CASSQVNAGELFF; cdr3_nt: TGTGCCAGCAGCCAAGTTAATGCCGGGGAGCTGTTTTTT